Below are 21 T cell receptor beta chains sequenced from a single sample in a study of OX40 agonist ivuxolimab in advanced cancers. Assay: immunoSEQ multiplex PCR; the TCRdb copy retains only in-frame clones and omits some. Among roughly 53,000 clones, around 81% were seen once, and the ten largest hold over 2.5%. The sequenced sample was CD4+ or CD8+ T cells sorted from blood, obtained in a trial of the OX40 agonist ivuxolimab. The receptors stem from an adult with an advanced solid tumor such as melanoma, head and neck, liver or kidney cancer.

The J gene is TRBJ1-6, the V gene TRBV7-3, with 7 bases lining up with TRBD1. CDR3 size: 15 residues. CDR1 and CDR2 from the germline V gene are SGHTA and FQGTGA. J gave up 7 bases and V 1 base, and 4 bases lay outside the gene matches. The CDR3 spells CASSLMGTENSPLHF. The CDR3 DNA sequence: TGTGCCAGCAGCTTAATGGGGACAGAGAATTCACCCCTCCACTTT.

This sequence joins TRBV27 and TRBJ1-6, with D possibly being TRBD1 (5 bases). Trimming shortened V by 3 bases and J by 5 bases, and 8 bases separated the two germline ends. From germline, CDR1 is MNHEY and CDR2 SMNVEV (reference sequence). The CDR3 runs 14 residues. CDR3 amino acids: CASSLTGDNSPLHF. CDR3 nucleotides: TGTGCCAGCAGTTTGACGGGGGATAATTCACCCCTCCACTTT.

J is TRBJ2-5 and V is TRBV18; D remains ambiguous. The CDR3 has 15 residues. Trimming removed 3 bases at V and 0 bases at J, with 11 bases between. Looked up from germline, CDR1 is KGHSH and CDR2 is LQKENI. The CDR3 DNA sequence: TGTGCCAGCTCACCCCGGTTTGGGAACCAAGAGACCCAGTACTTC. Encoded protein: CASSPRFGNQETQYF.

This chain links TRBV7-6 with TRBJ1-3, with D possibly TRBD1 on 6 matching bases. The germline V gene encodes CDR1 SGHVS and CDR2 FNYEAQ. V was pared by 3 bases and J by 0 bases, with 9 bases between. The CDR3 is made up of 15 amino acids. CDR3 nucleotides: TGTGCCAGCAGCTTGGACAGAGACTCTGGAAACACCATATATTTT. Protein: CASSLDRDSGNTIYF.

The chain recombines TRBV6-4 with TRBJ2-6, with D perhaps assigned TRBD1 or TRBD2 (5 bases each). The CDR3 spans 14 residues. Germline values: CDR1 MRHNA, CDR2 SNTAGT. Trimming stripped 3 bases from V and 2 bases from J, with 5 bases between. CDR3: CASSEGAGANVLTF. In DNA, the CDR3 is TGTGCCAGCAGTGAGGGGGCTGGGGCCAACGTCCTGACTTTC.

The chain uses TRBV6-1 and TRBJ2-5, with 10 bases fitting TRBD2. V trimming: 4 bases; J trimming: 5 bases; junction bases outside the gene matches: 10. CDR3 size: 16 residues. Germline loops: CDR1 MNHNS, CDR2 SASEGT. CDR3 in amino acids: CASSGLAGVGGETQYF. DNA of the CDR3: TGTGCCAGCAGTGGCCTAGCGGGAGTAGGGGGGGAGACCCAGTACTTC.

The chain recombines TRBV5-6 with TRBJ2-3; 9 bases align to TRBD2. With 1 base clipped from V and 1 base from J, the junction kept 7 bases outside the gene matches. The germline CDR1 and CDR2 sequences are SGHDT and YYEEEE. The CDR3 runs 17 residues. CDR3 DNA: TGTGCCAGCAGCTTGCGGCGGGGGGGCTTGGGCACAGATACGCAGTATTTT. Encoded protein: CASSLRRGGLGTDTQYF.

The chain links TRBV27 to TRBJ1-3; TRBD1 is a possible D gene (5 bases). The V end lost 5 bases, the J end lost 3 bases, and 8 bases lay between the germline ends. CDR1 and CDR2 from the germline V gene are MNHEY and SMNVEV (reference sequence). The CDR3 is 13 residues long. The chain's CDR3 is CASSHGGGNTIYF. CDR3 coding DNA: TGTGCCAGCAGTCACGGGGGTGGAAACACCATATATTTT.

This clone was seen once. The CDR3 here is CAISTGTESYEQYF. For the CDR3, the DNA is TGTGCCATCAGCACCGGGACAGAATCCTACGAGCAGTACTTC. This chain uses TRBV10-3 with TRBJ2-7, with 7 nucleotides matching TRBD1. The CDR3 consists of 14 residues. J lost 1 base, V lost 6 bases, and 6 bases had no gene match. Germline V gene data show CDR1 as ENHRY and CDR2 as SYGVKD.

The chain uses TRBV29-1 and TRBJ2-4, with D tentatively TRBD1 (5 bases). From germline, CDR1 is SQVTM and CDR2 ANQGSEA. Trimming shortened V by 5 bases and J by 9 bases, and 11 bases separated the two germline ends. The CDR3 has 11 amino acids. The CDR3 sequence is CSVLQGSIQYF. CDR3 DNA: TGCAGCGTTCTTCAGGGTTCCATTCAGTACTTC.

The CDR3 sequence is CASSVVANTNTGELFF. As DNA, the CDR3 is TGTGCCAGCAGCGTAGTTGCGAATACAAACACCGGGGAGCTGTTTTTT. V gene TRBV9 combines with J gene TRBJ2-2; no clear D gene. The CDR3 spans 16 residues. Germline-derived CDR1 and CDR2 are SGDLS and YYNGEE. Between the trimmed V and J ends, which lost 0 bases and 2 bases, there was a span of 11 bases.

This chain uses TRBV18 with TRBJ2-4; perhaps TRBD1 as D (6 bases). Germline CDR1 KGHSH, CDR2 LQKENI. V was clipped by 2 bases and J by 1 base, with 12 bases between them. The CDR3 length is 16 residues. The CDR3 region has the DNA TGTGCCAGCTCACCAAACCCAGGGGCCGCCAAAAACATTCAGTACTTC. Translation: CASSPNPGAAKNIQYF.

The V and J genes are TRBV6-5 and TRBJ1-2; a weak D match, TRBD1 (5 bases). With 7 bases removed from V and 4 bases from J, the gap between germline ends came to 10 bases. This CDR3 comprises 12 residues. Germline V gene data show CDR1 as MNHEY and CDR2 as SVGAGI. CDR3 coding DNA: TGTGCCAGCACCCAGGGTACCTATGGCTACACCTTC. It translates to CASTQGTYGYTF.

This chain uses TRBV5-4 with TRBJ2-7; maybe TRBD1 (5 bases). Trimming removed 3 bases from V and 9 bases from J, with 10 bases in between. The length of the CDR3 is 11 residues. Germline loops: CDR1 SGHNT, CDR2 YYREEE (reference sequence). This CDR3 reads CASSSQGRQYF. DNA of the CDR3: TGTGCCAGCAGCTCCCAGGGAAGGCAGTACTTC.

The chain is built from TRBV5-4 and TRBJ2-3; perhaps TRBD2 as D (6 bases). Germline CDR1 reads SGHNT; CDR2 reads YYREEE (reference sequence). Trimming removed 1 base at V and 6 bases at J, with 15 bases between. This CDR3 contains 15 residues. The CDR3 sequence is CASSLNPGAGDTQYF. CDR3 in DNA: TGTGCCAGCAGCTTGAATCCCGGGGCGGGGGATACGCAGTATTTT.

V gene TRBV27 combines with J gene TRBJ2-3; unclear D gene. The CDR3 is 14 amino acids. V was cut by 2 bases and J by 4 bases, with 10 bases left in between. Germline CDR1 is MNHEY and CDR2 is SMNVEV (reference sequence). CDR3 sequence (DNA): TGTGCCAGCAGTTTAAGGTGGGGTGCAGATACGCAGTATTTT. Encoded protein: CASSLRWGADTQYF.

The chain couples TRBV6-6 to TRBJ1-4; 7 bases are shared with TRBD1. The CDR3 has 14 residues. After removal of 4 bases from V and 8 bases from J, the junction contained 7 bases not matched to a gene. Germline CDR1 and CDR2: MNHNY and SVGAGI (reference sequence). The chain's CDR3 is CASSWDSEGEKLFF. The CDR3, as DNA: TGTGCCAGCAGTTGGGACAGCGAAGGAGAAAAACTGTTTTTT.

This sequence joins TRBV15 and TRBJ1-2; the match to TRBD1 covers 11 bases. The CDR3 is 12 amino acids. Per germline, CDR1 LNHNV and CDR2 YYDKDF (reference sequence). V trimming: 4 bases; J trimming: 13 bases; junction bases outside the gene matches: 5. CDR3 coding DNA: TGTGCCACCAGCATCCGGGACAGGGGGATCACCTTC. Translating it yields CATSIRDRGITF.

Only one count was recorded for this clone. The gene calls are TRBV7-2 and TRBJ1-1; D is ambiguous. The CDR3 length is 11 residues. CDR1 and CDR2 from the germline V gene are SGHTA and FQGNSA. Trimming cost V 8 bases and J 6 bases, with 10 bases left between them. DNA of the CDR3: TGTGCCAGCCATACCCGGGCTGAAGCTTTCTTT. Translation: CASHTRAEAFF.

This sequence joins TRBV6-1 and TRBJ1-2; D unclear. Germline V CDR1 and CDR2: MNHNS, SASEGT. The CDR3 is 14 residues long. Trimming took 3 bases from V and 4 from J, leaving 12 bases between them. The CDR3 here is CASSDSPAVYGYTF. For the CDR3, the DNA is TGTGCCAGCAGTGATAGTCCGGCCGTCTATGGCTACACCTTC.

The rearrangement joins TRBV19 to TRBJ1-1; 10 bases match TRBD1. CDR3 size: 15 residues. Germline assignment: CDR1 LNHDA and CDR2 SQIVND (reference sequence). J was trimmed by 3 bases and V by 3 bases; bases with no gene match: 4. For the CDR3, the DNA is TGTGCCAGTAGTATGACAGGGGGCAGGGACACTGAAGCTTTCTTT. It is translated as CASSMTGGRDTEAFF.